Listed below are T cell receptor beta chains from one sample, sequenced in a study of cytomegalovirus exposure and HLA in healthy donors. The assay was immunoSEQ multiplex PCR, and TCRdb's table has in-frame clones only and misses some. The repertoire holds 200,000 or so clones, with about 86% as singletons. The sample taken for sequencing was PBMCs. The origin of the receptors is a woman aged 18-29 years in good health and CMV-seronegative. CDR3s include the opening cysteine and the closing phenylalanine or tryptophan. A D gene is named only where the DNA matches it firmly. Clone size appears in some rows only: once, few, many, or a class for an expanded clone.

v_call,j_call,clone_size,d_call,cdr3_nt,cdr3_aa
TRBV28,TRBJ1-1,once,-,TGTGCCAGCAGTTTGTTGGGGGGGGGCGGGAACACTGAAGCTTTCTTT,CASSLLGGGGNTEAFF
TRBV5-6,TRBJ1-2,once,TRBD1,TGTGCCAGCAGCTACGGACAGGGGGGTTACTATGGCTACACCTTC,CASSYGQGGYYGYTF
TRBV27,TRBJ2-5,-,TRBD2,TGTGCCAGCAGTCTGGGACTAGCGGGAGGAGGTCAAGAGACCCAGTACTTC,CASSLGLAGGGQETQYF
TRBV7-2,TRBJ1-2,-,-,TGTGCCAGCAGCACCCCGTGGGGCAGGACTAACTATGGCTACACCTTC,CASSTPWGRTNYGYTF
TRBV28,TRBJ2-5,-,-,TGTGCCAGCAGTAGAAGCGGTCGAGGGACCCAGTACTTC,CASSRSGRGTQYF
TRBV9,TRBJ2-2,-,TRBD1,TGTGCCAGCAGCGTTACCGGGACAGGGAACACCGGGGAGCTGTTTTTT,CASSVTGTGNTGELFF
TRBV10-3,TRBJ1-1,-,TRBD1,TGTGCCATCAGTGAGGCAGGGGGTAGCACTGAAGCTTTCTTT,CAISEAGGSTEAFF
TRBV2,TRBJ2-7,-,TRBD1,TGTGCCAGCAGACGACAGGGGCGCTCCTACGAGCAGTACTTC,CASRRQGRSYEQYF
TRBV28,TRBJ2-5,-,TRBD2,TGTGCCAGCAGAAGACTAGCGGGAGAAGAGACCCAGTACTTC,CASRRLAGEETQYF
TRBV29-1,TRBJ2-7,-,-,TGCAGCGTCCCCATCGCGGGGAGCCCCTACGAGCAGTACTTC,CSVPIAGSPYEQYF
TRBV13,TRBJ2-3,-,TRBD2,TGTGCCAGCAGCTTACTAGCGGGAGTGGTAGATACGCAGTATTTT,CASSLLAGVVDTQYF
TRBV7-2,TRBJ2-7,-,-,TGTGCCAGCAGCTCAAACCAGGTTTCCTACGAGCAGTACTTC,CASSSNQVSYEQYF
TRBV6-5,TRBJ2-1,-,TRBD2,TGTGCCAGCAGCCTAGCGGCCGTGAGTGGGAATGAGCAGTTCTTC,CASSLAAVSGNEQFF
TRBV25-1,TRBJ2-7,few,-,TGTGCCAGCAGTGAATCAAGGACAGACTTTACCTACGAGCAGTACTTC,CASSESRTDFTYEQYF
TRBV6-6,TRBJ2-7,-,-,TGTGCCAGCCGCAGCGTCTCCTACGAGCAGTACTTC,CASRSVSYEQYF
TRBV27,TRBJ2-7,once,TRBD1,TGTGCCAGCAGTTTCTACCGGGACAGGATCTACGAGCAGTACTTC,CASSFYRDRIYEQYF
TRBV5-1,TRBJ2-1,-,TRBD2,TGCGCCAGCAGTCGGACTAGCGGGAGGATCAATGAGCAGTTCTTC,CASSRTSGRINEQFF
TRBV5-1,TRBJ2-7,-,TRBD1,TGCGCCAGCAGCTGGGACAGATCCTACGAGCAGTACTTC,CASSWDRSYEQYF
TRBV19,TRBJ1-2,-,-,TGTGCCAGTAGTCCGGACAGAACGATCTATGGCTACACCTTC,CASSPDRTIYGYTF
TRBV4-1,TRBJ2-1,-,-,TGCGCCAGCAGCCAAGGGAGAGGAGGGCGCGCCTACAATGAGCAGTTCTTC,CASSQGRGGRAYNEQFF
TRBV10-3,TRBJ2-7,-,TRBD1,TGTGCCATCAGTGACCCTGGACAGGGAGACGAGCAGTACTTC,CAISDPGQGDEQYF
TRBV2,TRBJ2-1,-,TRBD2,TGTGCCAGCAGACGACTAGCGGGAGGTCCGAGCAATGAGCAGTTCTTC,CASRRLAGGPSNEQFF
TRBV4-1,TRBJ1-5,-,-,TGCGCCAGCAGCCAAGTATGGGACCCACAGGGTACTCAGCCCCAGCATTTT,CASSQVWDPQGTQPQHF
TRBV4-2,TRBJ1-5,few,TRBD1,TGTGCCAGCAGCCAAGATTTCGACGGGACAGGGGAGCAGCCCCAGCATTTT,CASSQDFDGTGEQPQHF
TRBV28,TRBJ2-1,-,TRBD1,TGTGCCAGCAGTTTGGTCGACTGGACAGGGAGCCAGGATGAGCAGTTCTTC,CASSLVDWTGSQDEQFF
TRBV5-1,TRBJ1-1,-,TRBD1,TGCGCCAGCAGAGACCGGGACAGGGGGGGGTACACTGAAGCTTTCTTT,CASRDRDRGGYTEAFF
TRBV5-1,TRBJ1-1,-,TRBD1,TGCGCCAGCAGCTCTGGACAGGGTGGAAGGAACACTGAAGCTTTCTTT,CASSSGQGGRNTEAFF
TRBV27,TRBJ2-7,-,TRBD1,TGTGCCAGCTCCGGGACAGGGGGTTCATACGAGCAGTACTTC,CASSGTGGSYEQYF
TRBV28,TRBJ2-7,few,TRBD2,TGTGCCAGCAGTTTGGGGGGGGAGGGAAAGGGGCAGTACTTC,CASSLGGEGKGQYF
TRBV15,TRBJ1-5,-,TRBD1,TGTGCCACCAGCAGATCCCGACCCTACAGGGGGGACCAGCCCCAGCATTTT,CATSRSRPYRGDQPQHF
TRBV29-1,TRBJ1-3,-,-,TGCAGCGTTCCACAGGACAACACCATATATTTT,CSVPQDNTIYF
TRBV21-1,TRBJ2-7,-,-,TGTGCCAGCAACCCGACTAGCGGGAGGTCTTCCCACGAGCAGTACTTC,CASNPTSGRSSHEQYF
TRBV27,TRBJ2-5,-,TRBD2,TGTGCCAGCAGTTCGGAGCGGGAGGGAGAGACCCAGTACTTC,CASSSEREGETQYF
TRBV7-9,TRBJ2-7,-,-,TGTGCCAGCAGTCAATCCAAGCTTGGGCCCTACGAGCAGTACTTC,CASSQSKLGPYEQYF
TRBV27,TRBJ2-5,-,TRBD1,TGTGCCAGCAGCGTTACAGGGGACCAAGAGACCCAGTACTTC,CASSVTGDQETQYF
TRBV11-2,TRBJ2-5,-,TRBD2,TGTGCCAGCAGCTCCAATGATATAGCGGGAGTGGAGACCCAGTACTTC,CASSSNDIAGVETQYF
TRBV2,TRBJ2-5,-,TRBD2,TGTGCCAGCAGTGAGGCTAGCGGGAGGTTGGAGACCCAGTACTTC,CASSEASGRLETQYF
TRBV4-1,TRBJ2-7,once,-,TGCGCCAGCAGCCAAGGGTTCCAGGGCACGAAAACCTACGAGCAGTACTTC,CASSQGFQGTKTYEQYF
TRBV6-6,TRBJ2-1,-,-,TGTGCCAGCAGTTCCCTGGACAGAAGCGAGCAGTTCTTC,CASSSLDRSEQFF
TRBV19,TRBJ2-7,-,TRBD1,TGTGCCAGTAGCCCGGGACAGGGCCTGTCCTCCTACGAGCAGTACTTC,CASSPGQGLSSYEQYF
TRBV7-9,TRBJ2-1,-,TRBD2,TGTGCCAGCAGCTTAACGGGAGGGCTCTACAATGAGCAGTTCTTC,CASSLTGGLYNEQFF
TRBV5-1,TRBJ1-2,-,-,TGCGCCAGCAGCTCTCGGGGGGGGAACTATGGCTACACCTTC,CASSSRGGNYGYTF
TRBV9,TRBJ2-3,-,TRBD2,TGTGCCAGCAGCGGAGGACTAGCGGTCGCAGATACGCAGTATTTT,CASSGGLAVADTQYF
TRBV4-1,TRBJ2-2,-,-,TGCGCCAGCAGCCAAAATTACGGGGAGCTGTTTTTT,CASSQNYGELFF
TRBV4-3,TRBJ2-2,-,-,TGCGCCAGCAGCCAAGACCGACTAGCGAACACCGGGGAGCTGTTTTTT,CASSQDRLANTGELFF
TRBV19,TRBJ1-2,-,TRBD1,TGTGCCAGTAGTACCGCGACACAGGGGGCGTTAGTCTATGGCTACACCTTC,CASSTATQGALVYGYTF
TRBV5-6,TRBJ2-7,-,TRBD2,TGTGCCAGCAGCTTTGTCGGCGGGAGTGGGTACGAGCAGTACTTC,CASSFVGGSGYEQYF
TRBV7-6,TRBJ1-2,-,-,TGTGCCAGCAGCTTAGAGGCGGATCACCCCAACTATGGCTACACCTTC,CASSLEADHPNYGYTF
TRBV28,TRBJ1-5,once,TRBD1,TGTGCCAGCAGTCTTCCATTCGGACAGGATAGCAATCAGCCCCAGCATTTT,CASSLPFGQDSNQPQHF
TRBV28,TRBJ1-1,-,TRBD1,TGTGCCAGCAGTTGGGACAGAGAAGCTTTCTTT,CASSWDREAFF
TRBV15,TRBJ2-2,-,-,TGTGCCACCAGCAGAGGGCGGATCACCGGGGAGCTGTTTTTT,CATSRGRITGELFF
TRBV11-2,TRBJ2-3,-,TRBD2,TGTGCCAGCAGCTTATCCGGGACTAGCGGGAGTGATACGCAGTATTTT,CASSLSGTSGSDTQYF
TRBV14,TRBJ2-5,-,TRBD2,TGTGCCAGCAGCCAGAGGCCAGCGGGAGGGCCTTGGGAGACCCAGTACTTC,CASSQRPAGGPWETQYF